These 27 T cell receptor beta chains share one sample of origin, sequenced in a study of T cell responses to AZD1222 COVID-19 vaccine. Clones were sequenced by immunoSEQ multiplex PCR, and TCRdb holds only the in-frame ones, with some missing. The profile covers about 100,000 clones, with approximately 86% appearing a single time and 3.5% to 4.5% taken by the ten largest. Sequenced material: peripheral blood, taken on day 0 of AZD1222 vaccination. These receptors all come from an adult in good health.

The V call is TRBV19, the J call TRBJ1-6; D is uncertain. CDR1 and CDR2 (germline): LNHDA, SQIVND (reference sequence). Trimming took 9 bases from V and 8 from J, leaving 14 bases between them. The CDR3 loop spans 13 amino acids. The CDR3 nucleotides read TGTGCCAGCAAGGGAGGGCTAGATTCACCCCTCCACTTT. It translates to CASKGGLDSPLHF.

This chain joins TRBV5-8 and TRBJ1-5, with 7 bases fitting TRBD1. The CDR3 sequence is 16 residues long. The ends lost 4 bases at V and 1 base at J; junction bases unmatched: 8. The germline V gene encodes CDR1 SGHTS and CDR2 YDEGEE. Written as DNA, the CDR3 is TGTGCCAGCAGCCAGAACAGGGGCGGAAGCAATCAGCCCCAGCATTTT. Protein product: CASSQNRGGSNQPQHF.

The CDR3 nucleotides read TGTGCCAGCGGTAGACTAGCGGGAGGTCTGAACACCGGGGAGCTGTTTTTT. Protein sequence: CASGRLAGGLNTGELFF. V gene TRBV27 combines with J gene TRBJ2-2; 13 positions match TRBD2. V lost 8 bases to trimming and J lost 1 base; unmatched junction nucleotides: 7. Per germline, CDR1 MNHEY and CDR2 SMNVEV (reference sequence). The CDR3 sequence is 17 residues long.

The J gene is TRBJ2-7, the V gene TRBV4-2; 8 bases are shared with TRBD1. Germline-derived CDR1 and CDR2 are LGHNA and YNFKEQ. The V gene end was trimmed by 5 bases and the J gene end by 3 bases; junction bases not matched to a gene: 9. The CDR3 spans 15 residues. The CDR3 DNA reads TGTGCCAGCAGCAAGGAGACAGGGGCCTACTACGAGCAGTACTTC. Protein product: CASSKETGAYYEQYF.

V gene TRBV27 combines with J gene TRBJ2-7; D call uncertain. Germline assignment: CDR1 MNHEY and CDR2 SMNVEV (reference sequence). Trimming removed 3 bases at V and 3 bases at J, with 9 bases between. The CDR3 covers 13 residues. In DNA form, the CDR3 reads TGTGCCAGCAGTTTCAGGCGTAACTACGAGCAGTACTTC. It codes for CASSFRRNYEQYF.

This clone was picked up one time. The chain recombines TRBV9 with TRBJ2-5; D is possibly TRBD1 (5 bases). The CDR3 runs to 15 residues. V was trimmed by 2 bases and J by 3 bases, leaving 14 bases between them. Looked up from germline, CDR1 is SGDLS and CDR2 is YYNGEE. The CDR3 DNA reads TGTGCCAGCAGCGTGCTGGATTGGGGCGAAGAGACCCAGTACTTC. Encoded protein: CASSVLDWGEETQYF.

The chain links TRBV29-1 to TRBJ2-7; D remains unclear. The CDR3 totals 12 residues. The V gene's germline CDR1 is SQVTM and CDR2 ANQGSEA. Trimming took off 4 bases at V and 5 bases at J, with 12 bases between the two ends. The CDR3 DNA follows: TGCAGCGTTGTCCCACAGCAAAACGAGCAGTACTTC. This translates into CSVVPQQNEQYF.

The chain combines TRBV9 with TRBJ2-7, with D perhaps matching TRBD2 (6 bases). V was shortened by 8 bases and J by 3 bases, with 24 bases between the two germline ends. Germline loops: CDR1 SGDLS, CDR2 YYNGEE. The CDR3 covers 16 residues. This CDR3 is CARCLPLRGICYEQYF. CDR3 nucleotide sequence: TGTGCCAGATGTCTTCCGCTTCGCGGGATCTGCTACGAGCAGTACTTC.

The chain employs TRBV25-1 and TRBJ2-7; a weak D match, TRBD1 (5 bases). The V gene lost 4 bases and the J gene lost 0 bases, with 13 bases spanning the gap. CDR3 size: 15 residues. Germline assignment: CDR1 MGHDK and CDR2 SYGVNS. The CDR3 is CASSVAGPNSYEQYF. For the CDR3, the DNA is TGTGCCAGCAGTGTGGCAGGGCCCAACTCCTACGAGCAGTACTTC.

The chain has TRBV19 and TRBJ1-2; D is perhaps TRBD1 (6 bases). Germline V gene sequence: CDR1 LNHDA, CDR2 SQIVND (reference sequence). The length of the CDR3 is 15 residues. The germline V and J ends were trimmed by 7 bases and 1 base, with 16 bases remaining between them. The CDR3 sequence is CASTQRQVLNYGYTF. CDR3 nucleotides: TGTGCCAGTACCCAACGACAGGTTCTTAACTATGGCTACACCTTC. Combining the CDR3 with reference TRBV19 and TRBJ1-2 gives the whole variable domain DGGITQSPKYLFRKEGQNVTLSCEQNLNHDAMYWYRQDPGQGLRLIYYSQIVNDFQKGDIAEGYSVSREKKESFPLTVTSAQKNPTAFYLCASTQRQVLNYGYTFGSGTRLTVV.

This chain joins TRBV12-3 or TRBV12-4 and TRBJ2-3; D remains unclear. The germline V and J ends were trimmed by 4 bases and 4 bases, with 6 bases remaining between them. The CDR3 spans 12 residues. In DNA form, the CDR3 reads TGTGCCAGCAGTTCCCAACCAGATACGCAGTATTTT. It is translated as CASSSQPDTQYF.

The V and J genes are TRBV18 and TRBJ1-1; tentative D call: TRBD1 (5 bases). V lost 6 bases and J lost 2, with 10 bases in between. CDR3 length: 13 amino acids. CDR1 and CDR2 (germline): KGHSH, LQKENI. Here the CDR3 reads CASSQGFNTEAFF. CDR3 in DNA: TGTGCCAGCTCCCAGGGCTTCAACACTGAAGCTTTCTTT.

The CDR3 bases are TGTGCCACCAGTGACGGGGGGCGGAACTTCCGTGGCTACACCTTC. Residues: CATSDGGRNFRGYTF. The chain has TRBV24-1 and TRBJ1-2; D possibly corresponds to TRBD1 (6 bases). This CDR3 contains 15 residues. Trimming took 4 bases from V and 7 from J, leaving 18 bases between them. Germline loops: CDR1 KGHDR, CDR2 SFDVKD.

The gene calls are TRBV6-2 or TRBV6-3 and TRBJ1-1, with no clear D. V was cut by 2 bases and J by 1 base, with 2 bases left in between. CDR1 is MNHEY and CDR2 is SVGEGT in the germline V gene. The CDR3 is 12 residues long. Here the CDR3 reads CASSYPNTEAFF. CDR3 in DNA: TGTGCCAGCAGTTACCCGAACACTGAAGCTTTCTTT.

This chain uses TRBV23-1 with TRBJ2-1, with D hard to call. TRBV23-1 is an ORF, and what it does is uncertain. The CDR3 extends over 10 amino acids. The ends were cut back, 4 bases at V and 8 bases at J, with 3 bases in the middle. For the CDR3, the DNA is TGCGCCAGCAGTCTGGATGAGCAGTTCTTC. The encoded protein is CASSLDEQFF.

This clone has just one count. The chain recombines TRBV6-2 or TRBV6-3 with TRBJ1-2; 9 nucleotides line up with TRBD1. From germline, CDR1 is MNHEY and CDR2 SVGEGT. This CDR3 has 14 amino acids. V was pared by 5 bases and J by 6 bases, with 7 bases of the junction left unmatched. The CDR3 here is CASSRTGEIHGYTF. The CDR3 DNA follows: TGTGCCAGCAGTAGGACAGGGGAGATTCATGGCTACACCTTC.

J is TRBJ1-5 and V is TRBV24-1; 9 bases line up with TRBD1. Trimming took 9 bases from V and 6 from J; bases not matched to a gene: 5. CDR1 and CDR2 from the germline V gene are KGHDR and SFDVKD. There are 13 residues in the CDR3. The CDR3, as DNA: TGTGCCACCCGGGACAGGGACCTTCAGCCCCAGCATTTT. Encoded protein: CATRDRDLQPQHF.

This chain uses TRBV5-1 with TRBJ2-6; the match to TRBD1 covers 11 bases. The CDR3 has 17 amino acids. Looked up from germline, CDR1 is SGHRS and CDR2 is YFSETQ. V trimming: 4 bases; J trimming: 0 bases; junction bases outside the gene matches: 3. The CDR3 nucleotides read TGCGCCAGCAGCGGGACAGGGGGTTACTCTGGGGCCAACGTCCTGACTTTC. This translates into CASSGTGGYSGANVLTF.

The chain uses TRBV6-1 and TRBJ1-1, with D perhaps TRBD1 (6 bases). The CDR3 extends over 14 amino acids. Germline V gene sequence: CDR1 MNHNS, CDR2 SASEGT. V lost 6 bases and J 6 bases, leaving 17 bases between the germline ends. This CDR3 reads CASRVIQGAAEAFF. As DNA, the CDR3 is TGTGCCAGCAGGGTTATACAGGGAGCCGCTGAAGCTTTCTTT.

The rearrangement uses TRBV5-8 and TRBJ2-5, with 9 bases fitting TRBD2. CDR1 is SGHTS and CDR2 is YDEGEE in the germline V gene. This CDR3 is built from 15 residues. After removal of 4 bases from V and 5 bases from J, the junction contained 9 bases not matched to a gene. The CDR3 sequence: CASSIGLATFETQYF. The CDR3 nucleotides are TGTGCCAGCAGCATCGGACTAGCGACGTTCGAGACCCAGTACTTC. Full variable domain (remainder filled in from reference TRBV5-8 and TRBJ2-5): EAGVTQSPTHLIKTRGQQATLRCSPISGHTSVYWYQQALGLGLQFLLWYDEGEERNRGNFPPRFSGRQFPNYSSELNVNALELEDSALYLCASSIGLATFETQYFGPGTRLLVL.

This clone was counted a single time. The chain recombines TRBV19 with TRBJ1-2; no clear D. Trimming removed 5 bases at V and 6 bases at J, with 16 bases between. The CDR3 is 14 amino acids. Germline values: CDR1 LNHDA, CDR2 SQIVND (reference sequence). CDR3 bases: TGTGCCAGTAGTGGGTCACCCGGGTCAGATGGCTACACCTTC. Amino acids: CASSGSPGSDGYTF.

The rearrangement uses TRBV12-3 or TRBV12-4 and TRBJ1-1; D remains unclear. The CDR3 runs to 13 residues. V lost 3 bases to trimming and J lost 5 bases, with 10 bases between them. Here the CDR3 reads CASSFLGVTEAFF. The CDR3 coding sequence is TGTGCCAGCAGTTTTTTGGGTGTAACTGAAGCTTTCTTT.

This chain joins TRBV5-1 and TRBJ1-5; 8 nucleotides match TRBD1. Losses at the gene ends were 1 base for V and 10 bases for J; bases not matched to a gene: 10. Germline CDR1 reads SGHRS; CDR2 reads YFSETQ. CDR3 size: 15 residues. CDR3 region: CASSLQGQALEPQHF. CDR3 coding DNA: TGCGCCAGCAGCTTGCAGGGACAGGCCTTGGAACCCCAGCATTTT.

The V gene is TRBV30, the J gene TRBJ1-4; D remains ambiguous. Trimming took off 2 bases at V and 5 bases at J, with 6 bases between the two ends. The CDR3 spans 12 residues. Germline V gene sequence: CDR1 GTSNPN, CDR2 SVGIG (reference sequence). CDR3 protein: CAWSPQNEKLFF. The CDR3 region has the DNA TGTGCCTGGAGTCCCCAAAATGAAAAACTGTTTTTT. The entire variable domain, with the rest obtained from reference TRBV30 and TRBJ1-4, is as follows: SQTIHQWPATLVQPVGSPLSLECTVEGTSNPNLYWYRQAAGRGLQLLFYSVGIGQISSEVPQNLSASRPQDRQFILSSKKLLLSDSGFYLCAWSPQNEKLFFGSGTQLSVL.

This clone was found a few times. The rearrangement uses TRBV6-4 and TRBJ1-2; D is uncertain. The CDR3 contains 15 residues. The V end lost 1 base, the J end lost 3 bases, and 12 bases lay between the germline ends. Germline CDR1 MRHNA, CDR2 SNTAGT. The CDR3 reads CASSDFPKSDYGYTF. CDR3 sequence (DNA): TGTGCCAGCAGTGACTTTCCGAAAAGTGACTATGGCTACACCTTC.

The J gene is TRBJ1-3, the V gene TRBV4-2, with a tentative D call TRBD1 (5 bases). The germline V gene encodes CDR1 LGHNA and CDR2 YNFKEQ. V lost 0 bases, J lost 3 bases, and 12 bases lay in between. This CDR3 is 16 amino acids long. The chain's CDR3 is CASSQDGRQGGNTIYF. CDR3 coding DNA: TGTGCCAGCAGCCAAGATGGTCGGCAGGGTGGAAACACCATATATTTT.

Here the CDR3 reads CASSGTSGGSMNTQYF. CDR3 in DNA: TGTGCCAGCAGCGGGACTAGCGGGGGGTCGATGAATACGCAGTATTTT. This chain connects TRBV6-2 or TRBV6-3 to TRBJ2-3; 15 nucleotides match TRBD2. Per germline, CDR1 MNHEY and CDR2 SVGEGT. V dropped 6 bases and J dropped 7; count of bases not matched to a gene: 8. The CDR3 runs to 16 residues.